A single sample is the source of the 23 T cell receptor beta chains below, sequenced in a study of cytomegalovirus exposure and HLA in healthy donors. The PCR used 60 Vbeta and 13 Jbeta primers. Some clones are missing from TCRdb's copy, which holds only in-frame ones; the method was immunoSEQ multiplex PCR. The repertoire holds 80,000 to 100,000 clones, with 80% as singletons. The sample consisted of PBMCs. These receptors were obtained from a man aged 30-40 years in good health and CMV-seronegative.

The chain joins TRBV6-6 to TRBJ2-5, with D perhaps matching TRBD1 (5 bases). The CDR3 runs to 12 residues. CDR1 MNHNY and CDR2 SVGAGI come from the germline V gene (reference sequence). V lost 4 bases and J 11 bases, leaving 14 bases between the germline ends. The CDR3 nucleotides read TGTGCCAGCAGTTCATCCGACAGAGAGCAGTACTTC. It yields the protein CASSSSDREQYF.

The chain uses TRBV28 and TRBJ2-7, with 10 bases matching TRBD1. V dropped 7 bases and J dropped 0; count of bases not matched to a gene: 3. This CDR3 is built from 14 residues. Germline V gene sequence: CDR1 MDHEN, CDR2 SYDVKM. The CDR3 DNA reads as TGTGCCAGCACCCGGACAGGGGGCTCCTACGAGCAGTACTTC. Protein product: CASTRTGGSYEQYF.

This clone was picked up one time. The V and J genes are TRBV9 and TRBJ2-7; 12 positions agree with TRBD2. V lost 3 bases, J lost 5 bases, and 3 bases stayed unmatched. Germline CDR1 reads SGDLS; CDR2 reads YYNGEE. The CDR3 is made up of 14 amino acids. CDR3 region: CASSERLAGDEQYF. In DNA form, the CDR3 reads TGTGCCAGCAGCGAACGACTAGCGGGGGACGAGCAGTACTTC.

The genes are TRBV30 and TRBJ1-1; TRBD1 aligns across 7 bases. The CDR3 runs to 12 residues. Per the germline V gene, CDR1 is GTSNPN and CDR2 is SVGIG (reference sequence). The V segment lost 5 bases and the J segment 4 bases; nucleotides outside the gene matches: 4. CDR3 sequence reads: CAWDRAGTEAFF. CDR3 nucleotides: TGTGCCTGGGACAGGGCCGGCACTGAAGCTTTCTTT.

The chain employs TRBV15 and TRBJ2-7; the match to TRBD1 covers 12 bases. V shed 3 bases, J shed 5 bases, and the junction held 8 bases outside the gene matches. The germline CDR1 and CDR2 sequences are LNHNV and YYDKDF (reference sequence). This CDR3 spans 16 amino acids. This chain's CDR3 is CATSRVPGQGADEQYF. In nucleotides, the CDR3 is TGTGCCACCAGCAGGGTACCGGGACAGGGGGCCGACGAGCAGTACTTC.

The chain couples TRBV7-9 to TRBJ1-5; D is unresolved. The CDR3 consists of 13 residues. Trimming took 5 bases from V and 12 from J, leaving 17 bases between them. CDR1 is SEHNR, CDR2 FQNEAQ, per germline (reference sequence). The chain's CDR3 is CASSPNGVVNQHF. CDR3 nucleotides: TGTGCCAGCAGCCCGAACGGGGTCGTGAACCAGCATTTT.

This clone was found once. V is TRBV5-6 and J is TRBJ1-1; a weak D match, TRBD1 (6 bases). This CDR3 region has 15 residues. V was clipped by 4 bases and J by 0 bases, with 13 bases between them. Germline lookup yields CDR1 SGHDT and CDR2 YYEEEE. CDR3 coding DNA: TGTGCCAGCAGCCCTGTGACAGGACTGAACACTGAAGCTTTCTTT. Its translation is CASSPVTGLNTEAFF.

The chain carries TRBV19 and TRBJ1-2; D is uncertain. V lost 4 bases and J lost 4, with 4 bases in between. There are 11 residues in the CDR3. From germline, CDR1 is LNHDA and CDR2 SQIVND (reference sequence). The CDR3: CASSKLYGYTF. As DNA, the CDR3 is TGTGCCAGTAGTAAGCTCTATGGCTACACCTTC. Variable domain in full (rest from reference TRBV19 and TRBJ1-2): DGGITQSPKYLFRKEGQNVTLSCEQNLNHDAMYWYRQDPGQGLRLIYYSQIVNDFQKGDIAEGYSVSREKKESFPLTVTSAQKNPTAFYLCASSKLYGYTFGSGTRLTVV.

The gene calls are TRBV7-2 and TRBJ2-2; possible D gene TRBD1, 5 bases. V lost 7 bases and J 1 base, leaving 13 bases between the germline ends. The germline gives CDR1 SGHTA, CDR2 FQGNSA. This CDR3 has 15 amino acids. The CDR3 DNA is TGTGCCAGCACCGCGCAGGGTGTGAACACCGGGGAGCTGTTTTTT. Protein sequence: CASTAQGVNTGELFF.

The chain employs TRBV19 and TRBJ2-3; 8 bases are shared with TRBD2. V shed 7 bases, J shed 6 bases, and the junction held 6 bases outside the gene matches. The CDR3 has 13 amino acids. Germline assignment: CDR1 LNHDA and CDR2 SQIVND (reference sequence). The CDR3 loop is CASMKAGVDTQYF. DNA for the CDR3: TGTGCCAGTATGAAAGCGGGAGTGGATACGCAGTATTTT.

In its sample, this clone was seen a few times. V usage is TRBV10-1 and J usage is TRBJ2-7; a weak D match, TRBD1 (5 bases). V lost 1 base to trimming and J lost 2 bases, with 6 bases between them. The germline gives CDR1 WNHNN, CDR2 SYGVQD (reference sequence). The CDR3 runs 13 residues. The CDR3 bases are TGCGCCAGCAGTGAGTTGGACACCTACGAGCAGTACTTC. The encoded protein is CASSELDTYEQYF.

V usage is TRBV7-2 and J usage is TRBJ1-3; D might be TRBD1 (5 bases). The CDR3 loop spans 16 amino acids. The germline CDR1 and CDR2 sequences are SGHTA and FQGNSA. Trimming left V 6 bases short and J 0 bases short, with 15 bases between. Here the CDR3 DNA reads TGTGCCAGCAGTTCCAGCGGGGGTCCCTCTGGAAACACCATATATTTT. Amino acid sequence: CASSSSGGPSGNTIYF. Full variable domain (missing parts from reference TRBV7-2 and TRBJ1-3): GAGVSQSPSNKVTEKGKDVELRCDPISGHTALYWYRQSLGQGLEFLIYFQGNSAPDKSGLPSDRFSAERTGGSVSTLTIQRTQQEDSAVYLCASSSSGGPSGNTIYFGEGSWLTVV.

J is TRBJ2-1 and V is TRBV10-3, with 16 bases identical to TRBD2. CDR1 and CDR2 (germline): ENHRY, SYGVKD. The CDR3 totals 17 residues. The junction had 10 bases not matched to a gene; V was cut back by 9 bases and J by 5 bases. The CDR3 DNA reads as TGTGCCATAAAGGCCGGGACTAGCGGGAGGGCCCACAATGAGCAGTTCTTC. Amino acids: CAIKAGTSGRAHNEQFF.

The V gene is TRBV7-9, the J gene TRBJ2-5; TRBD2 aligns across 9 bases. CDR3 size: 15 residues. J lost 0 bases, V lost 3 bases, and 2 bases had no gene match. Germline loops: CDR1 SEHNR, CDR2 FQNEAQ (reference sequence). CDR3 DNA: TGTGCCAGCAGCTTGGCGGGGGGGTACCAAGAGACCCAGTACTTC. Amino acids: CASSLAGGYQETQYF.

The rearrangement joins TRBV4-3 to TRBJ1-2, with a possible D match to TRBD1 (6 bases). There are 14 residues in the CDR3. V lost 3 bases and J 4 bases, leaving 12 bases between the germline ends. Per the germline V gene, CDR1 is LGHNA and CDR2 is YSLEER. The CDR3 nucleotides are TGCGCCAGCAGCCAGCGGACAGCCACCTATGGCTACACCTTC. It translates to CASSQRTATYGYTF.

In DNA, the CDR3 is TGTGCCAGCAGCCCCTCGCTGGGCTTCTACAATGAGCAGTTCTTC. Protein: CASSPSLGFYNEQFF. The genes are TRBV4-2 and TRBJ2-1; D remains ambiguous. The length of the CDR3 is 15 residues. With 4 bases removed from V and 3 bases from J, the gap between germline ends came to 13 bases. The germline CDR1 and CDR2 sequences are LGHNA and YNFKEQ.

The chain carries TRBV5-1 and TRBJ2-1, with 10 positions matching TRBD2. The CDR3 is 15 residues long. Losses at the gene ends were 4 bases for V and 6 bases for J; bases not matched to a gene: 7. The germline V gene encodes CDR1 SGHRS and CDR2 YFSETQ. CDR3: CASSVAGGGINEQFF. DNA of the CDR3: TGCGCCAGCAGCGTAGCGGGAGGTGGTATCAATGAGCAGTTCTTC.

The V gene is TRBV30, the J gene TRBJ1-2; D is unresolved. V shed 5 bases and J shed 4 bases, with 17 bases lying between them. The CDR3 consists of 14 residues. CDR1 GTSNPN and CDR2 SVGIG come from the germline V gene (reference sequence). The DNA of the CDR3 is TGTGCCTGGGCCCCTAGAGGAGGATTCTATGGCTACACCTTC. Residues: CAWAPRGGFYGYTF.

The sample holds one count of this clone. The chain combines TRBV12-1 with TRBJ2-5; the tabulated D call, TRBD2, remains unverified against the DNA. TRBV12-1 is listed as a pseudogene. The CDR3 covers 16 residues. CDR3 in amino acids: CASTRWVAEYQETQYF. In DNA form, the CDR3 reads TGTGCCAGCACCCGGTGGGTAGCGGAGTACCAAGAGACCCAGTACTTC.

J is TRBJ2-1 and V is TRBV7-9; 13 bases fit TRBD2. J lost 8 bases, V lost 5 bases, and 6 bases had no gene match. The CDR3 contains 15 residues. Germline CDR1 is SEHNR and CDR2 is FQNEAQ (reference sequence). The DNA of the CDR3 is TGTGCCAGCAGCCCCACTAGCGGGGGGGCTTATGAGCAGTTCTTC. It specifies CASSPTSGGAYEQFF.

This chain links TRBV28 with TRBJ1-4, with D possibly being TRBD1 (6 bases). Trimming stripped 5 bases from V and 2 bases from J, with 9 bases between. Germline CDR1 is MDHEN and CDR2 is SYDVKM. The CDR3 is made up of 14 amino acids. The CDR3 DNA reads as TGTGCCAGCAGTGAGGACAGCACTAATGAAAAACTGTTTTTT. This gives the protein CASSEDSTNEKLFF.

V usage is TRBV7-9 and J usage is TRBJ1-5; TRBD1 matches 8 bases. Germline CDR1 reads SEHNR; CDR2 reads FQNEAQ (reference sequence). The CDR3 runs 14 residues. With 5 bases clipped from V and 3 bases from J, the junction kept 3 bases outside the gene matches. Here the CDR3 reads CASSRQGNNQPQHF. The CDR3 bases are TGTGCCAGCAGCCGACAGGGGAACAATCAGCCCCAGCATTTT.

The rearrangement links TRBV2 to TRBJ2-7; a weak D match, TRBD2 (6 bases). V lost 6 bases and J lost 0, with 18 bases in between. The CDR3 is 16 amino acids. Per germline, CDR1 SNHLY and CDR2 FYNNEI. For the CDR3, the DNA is TGTGCCAGCAGACCACACTCCGGGAGAAGCTCCTACGAGCAGTACTTC. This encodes CASRPHSGRSSYEQYF.